This T cell receptor (beta chain) originates from a study of beta chain features in type 1 diabetes. Points from the study as a whole: Across all four CD4+ subsets, people with type 1 diabetes showed modestly shorter TCRB CDR3s.

Using CD45RO/CCR7/CD25/CD127/CD95/CD27, CD4+ naive, central memory, regulatory and stem cell-like memory cells were sorted. Remarks on this clone: Its antigen is currently unknown.

The authors reverse transcribed all of the isolated RNA, so sequencing captured expressed TCRB transcripts. The protocol was immunoSEQ multiplex PCR, while the TCRdb copy is restricted to in-frame clones and leaves out a portion. The sample contains under 350,000 clones, 14% of which appear only once. This CDR3 has 16 amino acids. The trim removed 3 bases at V and 1 base at J, leaving 7 bases unmatched. CDR1 and CDR2 (germline): SGDLS, YYNGEE. Sequencing was carried out using naive CD4+ T cells from blood. The receptor comes from a man aged 25-40 years with type 1 diabetes. The V and J genes are TRBV9 and TRBJ2-1; 7 bases map to TRBD1. CDR3 nucleotide sequence: TGTGCCAGCAGCGAGGACCCCAGGGGGTCCTACAATGAGCAGTTCTTC. Translated, it gives CASSEDPRGSYNEQFF. Looking up the rest from reference TRBV9 and TRBJ2-1 gives the full variable domain: DSGVTQTPKHLITATGQRVTLRCSPRSGDLSVYWYQQSLDQGLQFLIQYYNGEERAKGNILERFSAQQFPDLHSELNLSSLELGDSALYFCASSEDPRGSYNEQFFGPGTRLTVL.